This TCR beta chain is drawn from a study of blood T cell repertoires in COVID-19. Study in general: COVID-19 samples, acute and convalescent, were from the United States, Italy and Spain. The analysed material was cDNA or gDNA that came from T cells, B-cell-depleted T cells, or PBMCs.

In the authors' workflow: Reference gene primer amplification yielded estimated nucleated cell counts. The assay was immunoSEQ multiplex PCR, and TCRdb's table has in-frame clones only and misses some. V and J calls and clone size follow that table, whereas D and trimming were derived from the DNA. This table has some 350,000 clones, around 87% appearing once. This CDR3 is built from 13 residues. V dropped 2 bases and J dropped 8 bases, with 12 bases sitting between them. In germline, CDR1 is MNHEY, CDR2 SVGAGI. The TCR was taken from a human donor in a cohort sampled during active COVID-19. The rearrangement links TRBV6-5 to TRBJ1-2; possible D gene TRBD1, 6 bases. The sample comprised peripheral blood. CDR3 DNA sequence: TGTGCCAGCAGTTACGGCACAGGGAAAGGCTACACCTTC. Amino acid sequence: CASSYGTGKGYTF.